This T cell receptor (beta chain) emerged from a study of early T cells in non-severe SARS-CoV-2 infection. Study-wide context: Chains were unpaired, as sequencing was done on bulk RNA from unsorted whole blood. Study results and limitations: Matching against VDJdb likely underestimated virus-specific expansions, favoring anti-spike CD8.

Unique molecular identifier tags were affixed to discrete cDNA molecules. TCRdb re-analysed the 5' RACE reads in MiXCR, keeping a single row per CDR3 protein. The sample has tens of thousands of distinct CDR3 sequences; 12% are singletons. With 5 bases removed from V and 0 bases from J, the gap between germline ends came to 8 bases. This CDR3 comprises 13 residues. The germline CDR1 and CDR2 sequences are DFQATT and SNEGSKA (reference sequence). This clonotype was seen ten or more times. Its target is unknown. The genes are TRBV20-1 and TRBJ1-5; no clear D. Sequenced input: whole blood. This sequence originates from an adult who was a healthcare worker with PCR-confirmed SARS-CoV-2 infection or an uninfected control (not recorded which). The CDR3 nucleotides read TGCAGTGCTCGCCTACATAGCAATCAGCCCCAGCATTTT. This encodes CSARLHSNQPQHF.